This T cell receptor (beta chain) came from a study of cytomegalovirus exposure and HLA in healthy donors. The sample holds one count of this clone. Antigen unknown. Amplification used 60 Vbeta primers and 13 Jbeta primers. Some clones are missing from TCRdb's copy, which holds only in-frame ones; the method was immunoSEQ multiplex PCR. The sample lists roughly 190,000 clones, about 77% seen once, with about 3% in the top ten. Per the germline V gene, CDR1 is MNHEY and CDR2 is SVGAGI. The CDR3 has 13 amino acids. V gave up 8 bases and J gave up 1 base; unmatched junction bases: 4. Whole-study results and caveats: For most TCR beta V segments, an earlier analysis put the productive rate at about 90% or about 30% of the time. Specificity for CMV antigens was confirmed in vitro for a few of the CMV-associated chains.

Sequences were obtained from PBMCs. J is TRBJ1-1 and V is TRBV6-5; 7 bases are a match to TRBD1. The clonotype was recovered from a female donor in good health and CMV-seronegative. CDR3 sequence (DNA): TGTGCCAGCGGGGACAGAAAGAACACTGAAGCTTTCTTT. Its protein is CASGDRKNTEAFF.